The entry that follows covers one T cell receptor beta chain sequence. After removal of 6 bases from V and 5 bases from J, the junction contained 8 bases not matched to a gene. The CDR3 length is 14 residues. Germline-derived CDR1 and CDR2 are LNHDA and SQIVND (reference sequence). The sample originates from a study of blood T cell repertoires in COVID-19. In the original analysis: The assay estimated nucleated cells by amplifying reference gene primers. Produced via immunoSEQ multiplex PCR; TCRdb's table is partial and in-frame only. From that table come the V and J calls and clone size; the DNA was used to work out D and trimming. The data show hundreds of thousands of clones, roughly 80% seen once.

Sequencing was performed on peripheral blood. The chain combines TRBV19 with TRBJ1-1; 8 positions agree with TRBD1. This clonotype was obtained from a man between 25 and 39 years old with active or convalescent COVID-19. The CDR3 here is CASRTRGLETEAFF. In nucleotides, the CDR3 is TGTGCCAGTAGAACCAGGGGGCTGGAAACTGAAGCTTTCTTT.